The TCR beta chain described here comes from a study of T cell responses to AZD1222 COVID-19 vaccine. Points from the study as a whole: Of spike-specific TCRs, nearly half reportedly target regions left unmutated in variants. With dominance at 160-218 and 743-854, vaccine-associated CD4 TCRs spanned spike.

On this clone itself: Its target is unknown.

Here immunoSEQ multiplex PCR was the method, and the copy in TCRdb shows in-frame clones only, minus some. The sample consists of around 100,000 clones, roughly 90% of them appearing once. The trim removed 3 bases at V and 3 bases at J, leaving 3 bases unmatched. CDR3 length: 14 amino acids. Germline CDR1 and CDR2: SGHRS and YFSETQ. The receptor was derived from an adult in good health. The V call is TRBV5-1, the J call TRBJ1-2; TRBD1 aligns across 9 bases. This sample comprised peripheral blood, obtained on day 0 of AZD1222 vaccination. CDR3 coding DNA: TGCGCCAGCAGCTCTGGGGACAGGGACTATGGCTACACCTTC. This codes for CASSSGDRDYGYTF.